This T cell receptor beta chain was retrieved from a study of blood T cell repertoires in COVID-19. Turning to the study itself: Material from acute and convalescent COVID-19 was sourced from the United States, Italy and Spain. Nucleic acid was either cDNA or gDNA, and it came from T cells, B-cell-depleted T cells, or PBMCs.

The germline gives CDR1 SGHKS, CDR2 YYEKEE (reference sequence). The CDR3 totals 17 residues. J was trimmed by 0 bases and V by 0 bases; bases with no gene match: 3. Seattle cases were enrolled at active infection and followed longitudinally. The protocol was immunoSEQ multiplex PCR, while the TCRdb copy is restricted to in-frame clones and leaves out a portion. Of about 180,000 clones in the sample, about 81% are singletons; the top ten hold around 11%. The clonotype originates from a woman older than 75 with COVID-19, enrolled during active disease. Sequenced material: peripheral blood. The chain has TRBV5-5 and TRBJ2-7; 13 bases line up with TRBD2. CDR3 nucleotide sequence: TGTGCCAGCAGCTTGGAACTAGCGGGGGGGTTCTCCTACGAGCAGTACTTC. It encodes CASSLELAGGFSYEQYF.